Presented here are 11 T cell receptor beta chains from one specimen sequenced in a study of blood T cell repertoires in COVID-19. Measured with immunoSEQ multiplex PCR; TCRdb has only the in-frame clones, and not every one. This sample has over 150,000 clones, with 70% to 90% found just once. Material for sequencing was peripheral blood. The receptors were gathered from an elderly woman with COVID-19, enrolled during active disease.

CDR3 nucleotide sequence: TGCAGCGTTGTCGATACAGGGGGCCGGACCGGGGAGCTGTTTTTT. Amino acids: CSVVDTGGRTGELFF. The chain employs TRBV29-1 and TRBJ2-2; 9 bases map to TRBD1. The V gene end was trimmed by 4 bases and the J gene end by 5 bases; junction bases not matched to a gene: 8. Germline V gene lookup returns CDR1 SQVTM and CDR2 ANQGSEA. The CDR3 runs 15 residues.

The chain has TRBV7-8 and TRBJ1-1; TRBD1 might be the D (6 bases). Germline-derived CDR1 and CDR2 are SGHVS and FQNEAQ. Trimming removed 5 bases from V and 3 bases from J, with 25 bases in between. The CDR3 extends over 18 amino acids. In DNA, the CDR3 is TGTGCCAGCAGCCCCCAGGGAACAGGGCAAGGGGGTTACACTGAAGCTTTCTTT. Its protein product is CASSPQGTGQGGYTEAFF.

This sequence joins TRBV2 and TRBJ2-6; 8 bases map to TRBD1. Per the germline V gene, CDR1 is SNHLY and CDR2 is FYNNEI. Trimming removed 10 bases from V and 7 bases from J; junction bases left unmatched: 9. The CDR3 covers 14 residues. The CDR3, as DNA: TGTGCCACTATGGACAGGGTAGGCGCCAACGTCCTGACTTTC. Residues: CATMDRVGANVLTF.

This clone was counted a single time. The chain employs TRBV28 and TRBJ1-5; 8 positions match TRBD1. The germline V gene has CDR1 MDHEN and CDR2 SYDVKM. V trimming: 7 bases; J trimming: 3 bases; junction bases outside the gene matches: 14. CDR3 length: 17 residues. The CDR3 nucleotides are TGTGCCAGCACCCTTAGGTCAGGGGGCAGGAACAATCAGCCCCAGCATTTT. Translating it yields CASTLRSGGRNNQPQHF.

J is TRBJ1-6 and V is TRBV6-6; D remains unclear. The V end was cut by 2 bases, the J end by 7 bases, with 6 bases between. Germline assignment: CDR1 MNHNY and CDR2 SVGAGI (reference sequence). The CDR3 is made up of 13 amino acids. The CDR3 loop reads CASSYAGNSPLHF. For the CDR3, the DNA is TGTGCCAGCAGTTACGCGGGGAATTCACCCCTCCACTTT.

Written as DNA, the CDR3 is TGTGCCAGCAGCCGGGATTGGGCTAACACTGAAGCTTTCTTT. Its protein product is CASSRDWANTEAFF. V gene TRBV7-2 combines with J gene TRBJ1-1; D is unclear. Germline V lookup: CDR1 SGHTA, CDR2 FQGNSA. The length of the CDR3 is 14 residues. Trimming stripped 5 bases from V and 2 bases from J, with 12 bases between.

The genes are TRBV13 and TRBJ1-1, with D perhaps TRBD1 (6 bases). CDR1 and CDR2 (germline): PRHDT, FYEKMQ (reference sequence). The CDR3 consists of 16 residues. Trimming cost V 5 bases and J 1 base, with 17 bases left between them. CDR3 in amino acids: CASSHGPGHPNTEAFF. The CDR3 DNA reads TGTGCCAGCAGCCACGGCCCGGGACACCCGAACACTGAAGCTTTCTTT. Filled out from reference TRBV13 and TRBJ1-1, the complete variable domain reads AAGVIQSPRHLIKEKRETATLKCYPIPRHDTVYWYQQGPGQDPQFLISFYEKMQSDKGSIPDRFSAQQFSDYHSELNMSSLELGDSALYFCASSHGPGHPNTEAFFGQGTRLTVV.

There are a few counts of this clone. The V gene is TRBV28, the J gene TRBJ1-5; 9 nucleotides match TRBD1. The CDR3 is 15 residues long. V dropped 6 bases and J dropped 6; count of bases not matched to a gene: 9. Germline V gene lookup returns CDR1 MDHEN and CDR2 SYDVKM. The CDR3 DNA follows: TGTGCCAGCAGCGGAAACAGGGGGCGGAGTCAGCCCCAGCATTTT. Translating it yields CASSGNRGRSQPQHF.

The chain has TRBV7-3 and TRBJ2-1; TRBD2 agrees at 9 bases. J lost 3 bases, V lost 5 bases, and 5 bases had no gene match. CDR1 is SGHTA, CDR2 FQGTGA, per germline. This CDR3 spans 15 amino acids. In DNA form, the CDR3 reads TGTGCCAGCAGCCCGAGCGGGGGGAACTACAATGAGCAGTTCTTC. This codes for CASSPSGGNYNEQFF.

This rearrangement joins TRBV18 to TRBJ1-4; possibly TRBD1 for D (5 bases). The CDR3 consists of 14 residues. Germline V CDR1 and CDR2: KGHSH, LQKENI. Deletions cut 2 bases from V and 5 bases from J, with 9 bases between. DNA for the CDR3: TGTGCCAGCTCACCAGGGGCCCAGAATGAAAAACTGTTTTTT. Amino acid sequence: CASSPGAQNEKLFF.

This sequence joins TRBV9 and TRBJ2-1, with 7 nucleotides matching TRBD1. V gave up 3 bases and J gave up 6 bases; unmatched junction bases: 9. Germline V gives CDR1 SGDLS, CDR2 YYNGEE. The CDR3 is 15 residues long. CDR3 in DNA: TGTGCCAGCAGCGCGTTGGGACAGCCGGGCAATGAGCAGTTCTTC. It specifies CASSALGQPGNEQFF.